These T cell receptor beta chains were read from a single sample in a study of CD8 T cells in Susac syndrome. TCRdb re-called the immunoSEQ multiplex PCR reads through MiXCR, storing one row per CDR3 protein. The table has more than 95,000 distinct CDR3 sequences, 90% to 95% seen once. The sequenced sample was CD4+ T cells from PBMCs. The receptors derive from a human donor in good health. Both conserved end residues are part of each CDR3. Fields, in order: D gene, J gene, clone size, V gene, CDR3 DNA, CDR3 protein. A D gene is named only where the DNA matches it firmly. Clone size is stated in some rows and not others, as once, few, many or a class when expanded.

D: TRBD1; J: TRBJ2-4; size: once; V: TRBV20-1; DNA: TGCAGTGCTCTTTCCTTCCGGGGACAGGGGACATATCTAGCCAAAAACATTCAGTACTTC; CDR3: CSALSFRGQGTYLAKNIQYF
D: -; J: TRBJ1-3; size: once; V: TRBV7-2; DNA: TGTGCCAGCAGCTCTCGGGCCGGGAGCTCTGAAAACACCATATATTTT; CDR3: CASSSRAGSSENTIYF
D: -; J: TRBJ2-1; size: -; V: TRBV29-1; DNA: TGCAGCGTTGAAGAGTCCGCAGGTTCCCAGCAGTTCTTC; CDR3: CSVEESAGSQQFF
D: TRBD2; J: TRBJ2-5; size: -; V: TRBV3-1; DNA: TGTGCCAGCAGCCAAGGAGGACTAGCGGGAGGAACGACCCAGTACTTC; CDR3: CASSQGGLAGGTTQYF
D: TRBD2; J: TRBJ2-1; size: -; V: TRBV5-1; DNA: TGCGCCAGCAGCTTGGCCGGGGGGGCGCTCGGTTACAATGAGCAGTTCTTC; CDR3: CASSLAGGALGYNEQFF
D: -; J: TRBJ2-7; size: -; V: TRBV2; DNA: TGTGCCAGCAAAAACACCCCAGCGGGCTCCTACGAGCAGTACTTC; CDR3: CASKNTPAGSYEQYF
D: -; J: TRBJ1-1; size: -; V: TRBV29-1; DNA: TGCAGCGTTGAAGAGCCCTGGGCGTTGAACACTGAAGCTTTCTTT; CDR3: CSVEEPWALNTEAFF
D: TRBD1; J: TRBJ1-1; size: -; V: TRBV20-1; DNA: TGCAGTGCAGGGACAGGGCCAGGGACTGAAGCTTTCTTT; CDR3: CSAGTGPGTEAFF
D: -; J: TRBJ2-3; size: -; V: TRBV29-1; DNA: TGCAGCGCCGAGGGGGGCACAGATACGCAGTATTTT; CDR3: CSAEGGTDTQYF
D: -; J: TRBJ1-2; size: -; V: TRBV2; DNA: TGTGCCAGCACCTGGGACGGATTCGGGGGCTACACCTTC; CDR3: CASTWDGFGGYTF
D: -; J: TRBJ2-2; size: -; V: TRBV27; DNA: TGTGCCAGCAGCCTCACCCTGACAGGGAACACCGGGGAGCTGTTTTTT; CDR3: CASSLTLTGNTGELFF
D: -; J: TRBJ2-6; size: -; V: TRBV29-1; DNA: TGCAGCGTTGGGGAGGGGACAGCGTTTTCTGGGGCCAACGTCCTGACTTTC; CDR3: CSVGEGTAFSGANVLTF
D: -; J: TRBJ1-4; size: once; V: TRBV4-3; DNA: TGCGCCAGCAGCCAAGATGTTTGGGGTAATGAAAAACTGTTTTTT; CDR3: CASSQDVWGNEKLFF
D: -; J: TRBJ1-1; size: -; V: TRBV27; DNA: TGTGCCAGCAGTCCCCTAGGGAAGGCGTACACTGAAGCTTTCTTT; CDR3: CASSPLGKAYTEAFF
D: TRBD1; J: TRBJ1-1; size: -; V: TRBV3-1; DNA: TGTGCCAGCAGCCAGGGTCAACAGGGGGCTGAAGCTTTCTTT; CDR3: CASSQGQQGAEAFF
D: TRBD1; J: TRBJ2-7; size: -; V: TRBV30; DNA: TGTGCCTGGAGGATGGCTCCCGGGACAGAATCCTACGAGCAGTACTTC; CDR3: CAWRMAPGTESYEQYF
D: -; J: TRBJ2-7; size: -; V: TRBV4-1; DNA: TGCGCCAGCAGCCAAGCACCAGGGGATGAGCAGTACTTC; CDR3: CASSQAPGDEQYF
D: TRBD2; J: TRBJ2-5; size: -; V: TRBV30; DNA: TGTGCCTGGAGTACGGGAGGGCAAGAGACCCAGTACTTC; CDR3: CAWSTGGQETQYF
D: TRBD1; J: TRBJ1-4; size: -; V: TRBV7-2; DNA: TGTGCCAGCAGCTTAATTGGCAGGGGGTACGAAAAACTGTTTTTT; CDR3: CASSLIGRGYEKLFF
D: -; J: TRBJ2-1; size: -; V: TRBV5-1; DNA: TGCGCCAGCAGCTTGGAGGGAGCGGGCTACAATGAGCAGTTCTTC; CDR3: CASSLEGAGYNEQFF
D: TRBD2; J: TRBJ2-5; size: once; V: TRBV12-3/TRBV12-4; DNA: TGTGCCAGCAGTCCAGGACTAGCGCAAGAGACCCAGTACTTC; CDR3: CASSPGLAQETQYF
D: -; J: TRBJ1-1; size: -; V: TRBV6-6; DNA: TGTGCCAGCAGTCCAAGGGAGGAGACTGAAGCTTTCTTT; CDR3: CASSPREETEAFF
D: TRBD1; J: TRBJ1-2; size: -; V: TRBV20-1; DNA: TGCAGTGCTAGAGGACTCAGGGGGCAGTACTATGGCTACACCTTC; CDR3: CSARGLRGQYYGYTF
D: -; J: TRBJ2-7; size: -; V: TRBV7-9; DNA: TGTGCCAGCAGCTTTCTGCCCTACGAGCAGTACTTC; CDR3: CASSFLPYEQYF
D: -; J: TRBJ1-1; size: -; V: TRBV29-1; DNA: TGCAGCGTTGACGAGGGTAAGGGATCTGAAGCTTTCTTT; CDR3: CSVDEGKGSEAFF
D: -; J: TRBJ2-7; size: -; V: TRBV20-1; DNA: TGCAGTGCTTTGGGCCCTAGGGGGGTCCACGAGCAGTACTTC; CDR3: CSALGPRGVHEQYF
D: -; J: TRBJ1-2; size: -; V: TRBV20-1; DNA: TGCAGTGCTAGAGATGTACAGGAGAATGTGGGCTACACCTTC; CDR3: CSARDVQENVGYTF
D: TRBD2; J: TRBJ2-1; size: -; V: TRBV19; DNA: TGTGCCAGTAGTATAGTCGAGGGAGGGGTGAACAATGAGCAGTTCTTC; CDR3: CASSIVEGGVNNEQFF
D: -; J: TRBJ2-3; size: -; V: TRBV2; DNA: TGTGCCAGCAGTGAGGTGGCAGATACGCAGTATTTT; CDR3: CASSEVADTQYF
D: TRBD1; J: TRBJ2-7; size: -; V: TRBV12-3/TRBV12-4; DNA: TGTGCCAGCAGTCCCGGGACAGGGTCAAGTAGATACGAGCAGTACTTC; CDR3: CASSPGTGSSRYEQYF
D: -; J: TRBJ2-1; size: -; V: TRBV5-4; DNA: TGTGCCAGCAGCTTGGAGGGACTCCGGTACAATGAGCAGTTCTTC; CDR3: CASSLEGLRYNEQFF
D: -; J: TRBJ2-1; size: -; V: TRBV6-1; DNA: TGTGCCAGCACGCCTCGGATTGGCGGGACCAGGAGCAGCTCCTACAATGAGCAGTTCTTC; CDR3: CASTPRIGGTRSSSYNEQFF
D: -; J: TRBJ1-1; size: -; V: TRBV7-2; DNA: TGTGCCAGCAGCTTAGGTAGGGCCATGAACACTGAAGCTTTCTTT; CDR3: CASSLGRAMNTEAFF
D: TRBD2; J: TRBJ2-4; size: -; V: TRBV2; DNA: TGTGCCAGCAGACCTCGGACTAGCGGGAGAGCCAAAAACATTCAGTACTTC; CDR3: CASRPRTSGRAKNIQYF
D: TRBD1; J: TRBJ1-4; size: -; V: TRBV4-1; DNA: TGCGCCAGCGCCTCAAAAAGGGGGACAGGGGCAGAGGATGAAAAACTGTTTTTT; CDR3: CASASKRGTGAEDEKLFF
D: -; J: TRBJ1-1; size: -; V: TRBV18; DNA: TGTGCCAGCTCACCCCGGGAGGACACTGAAGCTTTCTTT; CDR3: CASSPREDTEAFF
D: -; J: TRBJ1-1; size: -; V: TRBV30; DNA: TGTGCCTGGAGCGTCAACTGGGACACTGAAGCTTTCTTT; CDR3: CAWSVNWDTEAFF
D: -; J: TRBJ2-5; size: -; V: TRBV5-6; DNA: TGTGCCAGCAGCCAACAGGGAAACCAAGAGACCCAGTACTTC; CDR3: CASSQQGNQETQYF
D: TRBD2; J: TRBJ2-7; size: -; V: TRBV20-1; DNA: TGCAGTGCTAGAGACGGACTAGCGGAGTACGAGCAGTACTTC; CDR3: CSARDGLAEYEQYF
D: TRBD1; J: TRBJ2-7; size: -; V: TRBV20-1; DNA: TGCAGTGCTAGAAGAGGGACAGGGGGCGAGCAGTACTTC; CDR3: CSARRGTGGEQYF
D: -; J: TRBJ1-2; size: once; V: TRBV11-2; DNA: TGTGCCAGCAGCTTAGTAGGCCTTACGGATGGCTACACCTTC; CDR3: CASSLVGLTDGYTF
D: -; J: TRBJ2-2; size: -; V: TRBV25-1; DNA: TGTGCCAGCAGTGAATATTGGTCGGGTCCGAACACCGGGGAGCTGTTTTTT; CDR3: CASSEYWSGPNTGELFF
D: -; J: TRBJ1-4; size: -; V: TRBV6-6; DNA: TGTGCCAGCAGTTACCCCCAGGGACGGGGGGATGAAAAACTGTTTTTT; CDR3: CASSYPQGRGDEKLFF
D: TRBD2; J: TRBJ2-1; size: -; V: TRBV7-8; DNA: TGTGCCAGCAGCTGGACCGAATGGGGGACTAGCGGGAAGGGTGAGCAGTTCTTC; CDR3: CASSWTEWGTSGKGEQFF
D: -; J: TRBJ2-7; size: -; V: TRBV5-1; DNA: TGCGCCAGCAGCCCCGGGACACCAACCTACGAGCAGTACTTC; CDR3: CASSPGTPTYEQYF